Following are 4 T cell receptor beta chains from one sample sequenced in a study of long-term antiretroviral therapy in people with HIV. Sequencing relied on immunoSEQ assay v3.0, run at survey level. The protocol was immunoSEQ multiplex PCR, while the TCRdb copy is restricted to in-frame clones and leaves out a portion. The table lists about 23,000 clones, around 79% of them singletons. Sequenced here: unsorted PBMCs, sampled 0.3 years after starting antiretroviral therapy. Receptors were obtained from a man aged 45-60 years with HIV.

This chain joins TRBV19 and TRBJ2-7, with D possibly matching TRBD1 (6 bases). This CDR3 is built from 14 residues. V was clipped by 6 bases and J by 0 bases, with 12 bases between them. Per the germline V gene, CDR1 is LNHDA and CDR2 is SQIVND (reference sequence). The CDR3 sequence is CASSDRGFSYEQYF. The CDR3 DNA follows: TGTGCCAGTAGCGATAGGGGGTTCTCCTACGAGCAGTACTTC.

CDR3 sequence (DNA): TGTGCCAGTAGAAGTTTAGGCAATCAGCCCCAGCATTTT. This gives the protein CASRSLGNQPQHF. This sequence joins TRBV19 and TRBJ1-5; D remains unclear. This CDR3 is built from 13 residues. The ends were cut back, 6 bases at V and 2 bases at J, with 8 bases in the middle. CDR1 LNHDA and CDR2 SQIVND come from the germline V gene (reference sequence).

This clone ranks as medium-sized. The chain has TRBV14 and TRBJ2-2; the match to TRBD1 covers 9 bases. The V segment lost 1 base and the J segment 4 bases; nucleotides outside the gene matches: 7. This CDR3 spans 17 amino acids. Germline CDR1 is SGHDN and CDR2 is FVKESK. CDR3 protein: CASSQGTGVSSTGELFF. The CDR3 DNA follows: TGTGCCAGCAGCCAAGGGACAGGGGTTTCGTCCACCGGGGAGCTGTTTTTT. Using reference TRBV14 and TRBJ2-2 for the parts outside the CDR3, the full variable domain is EAGVTQFPSHSVIEKGQTVTLRCDPISGHDNLYWYRRVMGKEIKFLLHFVKESKQDESGMPNNRFLAERTGGTYSTLKVQPAELEDSGVYFCASSQGTGVSSTGELFFGEGSRLTVL.

The rearrangement uses TRBV7-9 and TRBJ2-5; D is ambiguous. CDR1 SEHNR and CDR2 FQNEAQ come from the germline V gene (reference sequence). Trimming cost V 1 base and J 1 base, with 4 bases left between them. This CDR3 contains 13 residues. In DNA, the CDR3 is TGTGCCAGCAGCTTAGGGGTCCAAGAGACCCAGTACTTC. This encodes CASSLGVQETQYF.